The entry that follows covers one T cell receptor (beta chain) sequence. This sample was included in a study of CD8+ T cells in alopecia areata. Trimming left V 3 bases short and J 6 bases short, with 14 bases between. The CDR3 sequence is 14 residues long. Germline V lookup: CDR1 LNHDA, CDR2 SQIVND (reference sequence). Extraction and reverse transcription of RNA yielded cDNA as the sequencing template. Assay used: immunoSEQ multiplex PCR; TCRdb lists only in-frame clones, some missing. The profile shows some 56,000 clones, 95% to 97% of them singletons. This chain uses TRBV19 with TRBJ1-1, with unresolved D. The receptor was derived from a human donor with alopecia areata. Specimen: CD8+ T cells sorted from blood, collected at week 0. The CDR3 sequence: CASSIPGYLPEAFF. The DNA for the CDR3 is TGTGCCAGTAGTATTCCCGGGTACCTCCCTGAAGCTTTCTTT. Full variable domain (outside the CDR3, taken from reference TRBV19 and TRBJ1-1): DGGITQSPKYLFRKEGQNVTLSCEQNLNHDAMYWYRQDPGQGLRLIYYSQIVNDFQKGDIAEGYSVSREKKESFPLTVTSAQKNPTAFYLCASSIPGYLPEAFFGQGTRLTVV.